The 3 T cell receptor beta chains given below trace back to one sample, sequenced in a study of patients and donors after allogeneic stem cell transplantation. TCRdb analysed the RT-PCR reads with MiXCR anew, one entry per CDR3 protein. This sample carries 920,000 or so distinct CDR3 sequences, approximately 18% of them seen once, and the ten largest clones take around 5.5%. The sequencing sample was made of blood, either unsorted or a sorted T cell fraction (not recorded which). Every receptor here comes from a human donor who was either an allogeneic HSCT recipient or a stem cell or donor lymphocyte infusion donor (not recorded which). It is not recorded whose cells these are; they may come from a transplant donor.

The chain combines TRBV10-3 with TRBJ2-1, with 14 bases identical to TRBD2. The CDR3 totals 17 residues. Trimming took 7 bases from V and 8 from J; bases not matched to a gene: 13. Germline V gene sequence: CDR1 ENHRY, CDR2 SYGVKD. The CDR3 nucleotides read TGTGCCATCATCACCAAAGAGGGACTAGCGGGAGCCCATGAGCAGTTCTTC. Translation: CAIITKEGLAGAHEQFF.

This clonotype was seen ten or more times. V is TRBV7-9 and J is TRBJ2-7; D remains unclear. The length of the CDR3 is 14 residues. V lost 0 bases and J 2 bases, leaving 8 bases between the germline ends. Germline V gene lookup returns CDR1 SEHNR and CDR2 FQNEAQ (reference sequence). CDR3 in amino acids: CASSLAGPPYEQYF. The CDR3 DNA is TGTGCCAGCAGCTTAGCCGGGCCTCCCTACGAGCAGTACTTC.

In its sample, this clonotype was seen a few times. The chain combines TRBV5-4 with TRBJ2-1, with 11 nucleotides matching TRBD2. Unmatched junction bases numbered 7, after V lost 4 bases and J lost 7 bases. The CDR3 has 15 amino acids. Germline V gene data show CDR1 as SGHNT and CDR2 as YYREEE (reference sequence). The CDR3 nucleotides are TGTGCCAGCAGCAGTAGCGGGGGGGCCCGGAATGAGCAGTTCTTC. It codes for CASSSSGGARNEQFF.